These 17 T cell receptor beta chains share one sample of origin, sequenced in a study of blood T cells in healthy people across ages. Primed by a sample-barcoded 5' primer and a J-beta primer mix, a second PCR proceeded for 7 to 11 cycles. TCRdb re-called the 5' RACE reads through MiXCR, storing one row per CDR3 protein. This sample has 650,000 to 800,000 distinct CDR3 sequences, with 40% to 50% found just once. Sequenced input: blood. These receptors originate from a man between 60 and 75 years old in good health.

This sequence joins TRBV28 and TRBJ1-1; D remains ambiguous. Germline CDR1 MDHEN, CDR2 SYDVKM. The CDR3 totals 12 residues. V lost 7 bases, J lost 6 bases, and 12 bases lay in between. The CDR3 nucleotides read TGTGCCAGCAAGTTAGTCGGCTCTGAAGCTTTCTTT. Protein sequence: CASKLVGSEAFF. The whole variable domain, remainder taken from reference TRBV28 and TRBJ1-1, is DVKVTQSSRYLVKRTGEKVFLECVQDMDHENMFWYRQDPGLGLRLIYFSYDVKMKEKGDIPEGYSVSREKKERFSLILESASTNQTSMYLCASKLVGSEAFFGQGTRLTVV.

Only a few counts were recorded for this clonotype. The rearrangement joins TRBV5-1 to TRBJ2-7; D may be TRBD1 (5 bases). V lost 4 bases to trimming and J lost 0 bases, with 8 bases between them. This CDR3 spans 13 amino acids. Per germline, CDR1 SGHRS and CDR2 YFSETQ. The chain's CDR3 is CASSDRLSYEQYF. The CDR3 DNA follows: TGCGCCAGCAGCGACAGACTCTCCTACGAGCAGTACTTC.

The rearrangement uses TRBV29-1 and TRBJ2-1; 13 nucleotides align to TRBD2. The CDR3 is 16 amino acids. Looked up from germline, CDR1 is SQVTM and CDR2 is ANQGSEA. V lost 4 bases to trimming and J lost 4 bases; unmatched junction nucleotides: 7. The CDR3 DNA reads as TGCAGCGTTGTCCCCTTACTAGCGGGGGGGTACAATGAGCAGTTCTTC. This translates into CSVVPLLAGGYNEQFF.

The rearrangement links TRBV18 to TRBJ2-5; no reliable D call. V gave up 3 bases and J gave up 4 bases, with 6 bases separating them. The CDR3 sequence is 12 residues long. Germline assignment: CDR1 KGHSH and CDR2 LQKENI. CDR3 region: CASSPVLETQYF. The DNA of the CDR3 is TGTGCCAGCTCACCTGTATTAGAGACCCAGTACTTC.

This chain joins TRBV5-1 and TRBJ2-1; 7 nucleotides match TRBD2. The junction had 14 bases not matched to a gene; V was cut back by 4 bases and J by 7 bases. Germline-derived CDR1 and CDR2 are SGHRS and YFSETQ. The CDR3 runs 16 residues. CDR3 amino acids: CASSIIGTTEWNEQFF. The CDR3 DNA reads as TGCGCCAGCAGCATAATTGGGACTACTGAGTGGAATGAGCAGTTCTTC.

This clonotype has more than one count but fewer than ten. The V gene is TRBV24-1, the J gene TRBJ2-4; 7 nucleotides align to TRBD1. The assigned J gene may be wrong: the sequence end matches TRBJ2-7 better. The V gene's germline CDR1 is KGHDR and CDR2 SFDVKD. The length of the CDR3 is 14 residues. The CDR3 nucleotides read TGTGCCACCAGTGATCCGCCACAGGGGAACGAGCAGTACTTC. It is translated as CATSDPPQGNEQYF.

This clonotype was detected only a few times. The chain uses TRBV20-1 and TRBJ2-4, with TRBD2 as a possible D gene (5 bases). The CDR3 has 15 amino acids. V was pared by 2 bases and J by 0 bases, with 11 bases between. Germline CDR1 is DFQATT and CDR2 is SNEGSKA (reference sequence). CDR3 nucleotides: TGCAGTGCTAGATCCCTGGCGGGAGCCAAAAACATTCAGTACTTC. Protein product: CSARSLAGAKNIQYF.

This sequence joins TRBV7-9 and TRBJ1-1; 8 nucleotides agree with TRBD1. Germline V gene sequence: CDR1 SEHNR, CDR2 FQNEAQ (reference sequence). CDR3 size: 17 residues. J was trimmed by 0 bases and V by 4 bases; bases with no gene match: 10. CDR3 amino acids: CASSYTGGGSMNTEAFF. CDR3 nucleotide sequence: TGTGCCAGCAGCTACACAGGGGGTGGGAGCATGAACACTGAAGCTTTCTTT.

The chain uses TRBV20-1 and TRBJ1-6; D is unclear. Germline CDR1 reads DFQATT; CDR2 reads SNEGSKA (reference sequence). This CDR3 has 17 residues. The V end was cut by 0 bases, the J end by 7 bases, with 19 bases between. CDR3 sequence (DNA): TGCAGTGCTAGAGATTATTTCCTAGAAGGTGGAAATTCACCCCTCCACTTT. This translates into CSARDYFLEGGNSPLHF.

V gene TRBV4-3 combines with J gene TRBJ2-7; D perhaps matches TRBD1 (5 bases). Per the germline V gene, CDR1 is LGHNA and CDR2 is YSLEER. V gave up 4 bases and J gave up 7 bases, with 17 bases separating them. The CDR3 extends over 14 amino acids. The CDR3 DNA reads TGCGCCAGCAGCCGGGGCCGTTCGGGTTTAGAGCAGTACTTC. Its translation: CASSRGRSGLEQYF.

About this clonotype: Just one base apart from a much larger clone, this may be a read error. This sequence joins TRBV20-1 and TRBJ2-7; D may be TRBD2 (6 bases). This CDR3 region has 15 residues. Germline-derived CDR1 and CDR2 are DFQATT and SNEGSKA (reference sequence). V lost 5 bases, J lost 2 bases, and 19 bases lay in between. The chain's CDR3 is CSAEVRGSGAYEQYF. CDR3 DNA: TGCAGTGCTGAGGTGAGAGGTAGCGGTGCCTACGAGCAGTACTTC.

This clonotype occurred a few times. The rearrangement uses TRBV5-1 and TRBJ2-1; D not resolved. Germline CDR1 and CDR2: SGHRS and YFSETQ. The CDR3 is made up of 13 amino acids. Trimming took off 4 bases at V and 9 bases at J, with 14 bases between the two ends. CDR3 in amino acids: CASSRNPRAEQFF. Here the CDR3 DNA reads TGCGCCAGCAGCAGGAACCCAAGGGCTGAGCAGTTCTTC.

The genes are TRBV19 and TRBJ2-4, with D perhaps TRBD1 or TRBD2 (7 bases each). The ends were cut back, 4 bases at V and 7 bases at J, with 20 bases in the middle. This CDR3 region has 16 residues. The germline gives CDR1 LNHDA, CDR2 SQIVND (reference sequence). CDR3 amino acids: CASSNSRGGGGNIQYF. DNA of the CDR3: TGTGCCAGTAGTAACAGCAGGGGAGGGGGCGGCAACATTCAGTACTTC.

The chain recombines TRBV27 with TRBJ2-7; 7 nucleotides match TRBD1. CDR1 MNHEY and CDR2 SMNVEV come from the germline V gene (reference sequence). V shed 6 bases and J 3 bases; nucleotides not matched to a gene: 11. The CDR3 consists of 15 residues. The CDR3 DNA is TGTGCCAGCAGCATCCCCGGGACAGTGTTCTACGAGCAGTACTTC. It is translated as CASSIPGTVFYEQYF.

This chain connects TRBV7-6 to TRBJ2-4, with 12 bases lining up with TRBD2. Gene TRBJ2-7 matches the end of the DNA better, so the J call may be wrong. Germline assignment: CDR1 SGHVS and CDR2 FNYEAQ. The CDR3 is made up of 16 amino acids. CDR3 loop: CASSLSPSGGASEQYF. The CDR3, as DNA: TGTGCCAGCAGCTTATCCCCTAGCGGGGGGGCCTCCGAGCAGTACTTC.

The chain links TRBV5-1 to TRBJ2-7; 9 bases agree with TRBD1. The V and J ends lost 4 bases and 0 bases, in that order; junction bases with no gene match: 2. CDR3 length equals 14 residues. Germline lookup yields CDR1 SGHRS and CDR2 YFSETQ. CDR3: CASSRTGDSYEQYF. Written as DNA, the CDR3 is TGCGCCAGCAGCCGGACAGGGGACTCCTACGAGCAGTACTTC.

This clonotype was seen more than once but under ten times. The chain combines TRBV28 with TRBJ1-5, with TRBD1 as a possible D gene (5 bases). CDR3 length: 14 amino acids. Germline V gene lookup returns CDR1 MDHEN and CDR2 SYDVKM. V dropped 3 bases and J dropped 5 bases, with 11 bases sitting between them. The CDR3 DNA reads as TGTGCCAGCAGTTTTTGGGAAGGGGATCAGCCCCAGCATTTT. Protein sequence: CASSFWEGDQPQHF.